The 28 T cell receptor beta chains below come from one sample, sequenced in a study of blood T cell repertoires in COVID-19. The assay was immunoSEQ multiplex PCR, and TCRdb's table has in-frame clones only and misses some. The sample has 70,000 to 95,000 clones, around four fifths seen once. What was sequenced was peripheral blood. The origin of the receptors is a woman aged 65 to 85 with active or convalescent COVID-19.

This clone was seen a few times. CDR3: CASSEYVAGVSDTQYF. DNA of the CDR3: TGCGCCAGCAGTGAGTACGTAGCGGGGGTCTCAGATACGCAGTATTTT. The V and J genes are TRBV10-2 and TRBJ2-3; TRBD2 matches 9 bases. Looked up from germline, CDR1 is WSHSY and CDR2 is SAAADI. CDR3 length equals 16 residues. Trimming removed 1 base from V and 4 bases from J; junction bases left unmatched: 6.

The chain recombines TRBV6-1 with TRBJ2-2; a possible D gene is TRBD2 (7 bases). V was cut by 4 bases and J by 5 bases, with 17 bases left in between. The length of the CDR3 is 16 residues. The germline CDR1 and CDR2 sequences are MNHNS and SASEGT. CDR3 nucleotides: TGTGCCAGCAGTGGGGAGGGGGGTCTATCTACCGGGGAGCTGTTTTTT. Translating it yields CASSGEGGLSTGELFF.

The rearrangement links TRBV2 to TRBJ1-2; a possible D gene is TRBD1 (6 bases). V was clipped by 4 bases and J by 6 bases, with 12 bases between them. Germline lookup yields CDR1 SNHLY and CDR2 FYNNEI. CDR3 size: 13 residues. CDR3 nucleotides: TGTGCCAGCAGTGTCAACAGGGAGAATGGCTACACCTTC. This encodes CASSVNRENGYTF.

This chain joins TRBV5-1 and TRBJ1-1, with 8 positions matching TRBD1. V was clipped by 4 bases and J by 0 bases; unmatched bases: 5. The germline gives CDR1 SGHRS, CDR2 YFSETQ. The CDR3 is 15 amino acids. The CDR3 DNA reads as TGCGCCAGCAGCCGCGGGGACAGGCTGAACACTGAAGCTTTCTTT. Translating it yields CASSRGDRLNTEAFF. Combining the CDR3 with reference TRBV5-1 and TRBJ1-1 gives the whole variable domain KAGVTQTPRYLIKTRGQQVTLSCSPISGHRSVSWYQQTPGQGLQFLFEYFSETQRNKGNFPGRFSGRQFSNSRSEMNVSTLELGDSALYLCASSRGDRLNTEAFFGQGTRLTVV.

This clone was counted once. J is TRBJ1-1 and V is TRBV6-6; D perhaps matches TRBD1 (5 bases). The CDR3 extends over 12 amino acids. The V gene lost 8 bases and the J gene lost 3 bases, with 10 bases spanning the gap. Germline CDR1 reads MNHNY; CDR2 reads SVGAGI (reference sequence). The CDR3 coding sequence is TGTGCCAGCGGGGAGGGGTACACTGAAGCTTTCTTT. Residues: CASGEGYTEAFF.

V and J are TRBV9 and TRBJ2-2, with D maybe TRBD2 (5 bases). The V and J ends lost 3 bases and 5 bases respectively, with 14 bases between them. Germline CDR1 reads SGDLS; CDR2 reads YYNGEE. The CDR3 totals 15 residues. CDR3 in DNA: TGTGCCAGCAGCGCTCGGGATTTGCGTACCGGGGAGCTGTTTTTT. This sequence encodes CASSARDLRTGELFF.

Details on this clone: One end of the junction fails to match germline, which may point to a read error. The chain couples TRBV3-1 (or the pseudogene TRBV3-2) to TRBJ2-3; no clear D gene. Germline lookup yields CDR1 LGHDT and CDR2 YNNKEL (reference sequence). CDR3 size: 13 residues. The CDR3 loop is CVSSRIVSDTQYF. CDR3 coding DNA: TGTGTCAGCAGCCGAATAGTTTCAGATACGCAGTATTTT.

The rearrangement uses TRBV3-1 (or the pseudogene TRBV3-2) and TRBJ2-7, with TRBD2 identical over 7 bases. Germline CDR1 LGHDT, CDR2 YNNKEL (reference sequence). There are 14 residues in the CDR3. V dropped 7 bases and J dropped 2; count of bases not matched to a gene: 8. In nucleotides, the CDR3 is TGTGCCAGCACCCCCGGGAGGAAGACCTACGAGCAGTACTTC. Its protein is CASTPGRKTYEQYF.

CDR3 protein: CASSGGTNYGYTF. CDR3 nucleotides: TGTGCCAGCTCAGGGGGCACTAACTATGGCTACACCTTC. The genes are TRBV6-6 and TRBJ1-2, with 8 positions matching TRBD1. The CDR3 extends over 13 amino acids. The J segment lost 0 bases and the V segment lost 8 bases, leaving 2 bases of the junction unmatched. Germline CDR1 reads MNHNY; CDR2 reads SVGAGI (reference sequence).

The CDR3, as DNA: TGTGCCAGCACTCGGACTAGCGGGGGGGCCGGTGAGCAGTTCTTC. As protein: CASTRTSGGAGEQFF. The J gene is TRBJ2-1, the V gene TRBV2; TRBD2 matches 15 bases. The trim removed 7 bases at V and 9 bases at J, leaving 7 bases unmatched. The CDR3 loop spans 15 amino acids. The germline gives CDR1 SNHLY, CDR2 FYNNEI. Full variable domain (outside the CDR3, taken from reference TRBV2 and TRBJ2-1): EPEVTQTPSHQVTQMGQEVILRCVPISNHLYFYWYRQILGQKVEFLVSFYNNEISEKSEIFDDQFSVERPDGSNFTLKIRSTKLEDSAMYFCASTRTSGGAGEQFFGPGTRLTVL.

In this sample, this clone turned up a few times. The rearrangement joins TRBV28 to TRBJ1-5, with 9 nucleotides matching TRBD1. CDR1 is MDHEN and CDR2 is SYDVKM in the germline V gene. This CDR3 is 17 amino acids long. Trimming cost V 5 bases and J 7 bases; bases outside gene matches: 15. The CDR3 coding sequence is TGTGCCAGCAGTCCCCGACGGACAGGGGCGAAGGGCCAGCCCCAGCATTTT. The encoded protein is CASSPRRTGAKGQPQHF.

The rearrangement links TRBV29-1 to TRBJ2-7; D is possibly TRBD1 (6 bases). The CDR3 runs 19 residues. With 0 bases removed from V and 2 bases from J, the gap between germline ends came to 26 bases. In germline, CDR1 is SQVTM, CDR2 ANQGSEA. CDR3 sequence (DNA): TGCAGCGTTGAAGATCGTGGACGGACTTTAACAGGGCGACCCTACGAGCAGTACTTC. Its protein is CSVEDRGRTLTGRPYEQYF.

The genes are TRBV5-4 and TRBJ2-1; tentative D call: TRBD2 (6 bases). CDR3 size: 15 residues. V dropped 4 bases and J dropped 9 bases, with 20 bases sitting between them. Germline V gene data show CDR1 as SGHNT and CDR2 as YYREEE (reference sequence). The CDR3 reads CASSITGDSYREQFF. CDR3 sequence (DNA): TGTGCCAGCAGCATAACGGGGGACTCATACCGTGAGCAGTTCTTC.

V is TRBV3-1 (or the pseudogene TRBV3-2) and J is TRBJ1-2; the D is unclear. The ends were cut back, 0 bases at V and 8 bases at J, with 7 bases in the middle. Looked up from germline, CDR1 is LGHDT and CDR2 is YNNKEL (reference sequence). The length of the CDR3 is 12 residues. The CDR3 is CASSQEPRGYTF. The CDR3 nucleotides are TGTGCCAGCAGCCAAGAACCCCGGGGCTACACCTTC.

The rearrangement joins TRBV2 to TRBJ2-3; a weak D match, TRBD2 (7 bases). V lost 8 bases and J 6 bases, leaving 18 bases between the germline ends. The CDR3 runs to 14 residues. Germline CDR1 and CDR2: SNHLY and FYNNEI. The CDR3 reads CASSGGRGFDTQYF. In nucleotides, the CDR3 is TGTGCCAGCTCCGGGGGGCGGGGGTTCGATACGCAGTATTTT.

The chain couples TRBV27 to TRBJ1-2; 7 bases fit TRBD1. This CDR3 contains 13 residues. In germline, CDR1 is MNHEY, CDR2 SMNVEV (reference sequence). Germline trimming cut 6 bases from V and 9 bases from J; bases unmatched to any gene: 10. The CDR3 region is CASSPNPGQSYTF. The CDR3 coding sequence is TGTGCCAGCAGCCCAAACCCGGGACAGAGCTACACCTTC.

This rearrangement joins TRBV6-2 or TRBV6-3 to TRBJ1-5, with D hard to call. Germline V CDR1 and CDR2: MNHEY, SVGEGT. The V end lost 5 bases, the J end lost 8 bases, and 10 bases lay between the germline ends. The CDR3 covers 12 residues. In nucleotides, the CDR3 is TGTGCCAGCAGTCCCCCAGAGGAGCCCCAGCATTTT. Translated: CASSPPEEPQHF.

A few counts support this clone. The gene calls are TRBV7-2 and TRBJ1-1, with 8 bases matching TRBD1. CDR1 and CDR2 (germline): SGHTA, FQGNSA. After removal of 1 base from V and 5 bases from J, the junction contained 6 bases not matched to a gene. The CDR3 consists of 15 residues. The CDR3 DNA reads TGTGCCAGCAGCTTAGGGACAGGGAAGGGGACTGAAGCTTTCTTT. Translation gives CASSLGTGKGTEAFF.

The chain has TRBV12-3 or TRBV12-4 and TRBJ1-2, with D unresolved. This CDR3 has 12 amino acids. V lost 7 bases and J 8 bases, leaving 14 bases between the germline ends. The CDR3 loop is CASTPERGGYTF. CDR3 bases: TGTGCCAGCACCCCAGAGAGAGGAGGCTACACCTTC.

This clone was seen just once. The V and J genes are TRBV21-1 and TRBJ2-3; the DNA was not used to check the table's D call, TRBD1. TRBV21-1 is deemed a pseudogene. The CDR3 spans 15 residues. CDR3 region: CASSQIGQHGDTQYF. Here the CDR3 DNA reads TGTGCCAGCAGTCAAATCGGACAGCACGGGGATACGCAGTATTTT.

The chain joins TRBV11-2 to TRBJ1-3; D call uncertain. The V end was cut by 4 bases, the J end by 6 bases, with 13 bases between. The germline gives CDR1 SGHAT, CDR2 FQNNGV. The CDR3 contains 14 residues. The CDR3 is CASSSSVLSNTIYF. CDR3 nucleotide sequence: TGTGCCAGCAGCTCATCGGTATTGTCAAACACCATATATTTT.

The sample holds one count of this clone. V gene TRBV10-2 combines with J gene TRBJ2-5; 7 nucleotides agree with TRBD2. The germline CDR1 and CDR2 sequences are WSHSY and SAAADI. The CDR3 is made up of 17 amino acids. V shed 0 bases and J 1 base; nucleotides not matched to a gene: 8. The CDR3 coding sequence is TGCGCCAGCAGTGAGTCGTACGCTAGCGGAGCCCAAGAGACCCAGTACTTC. It encodes CASSESYASGAQETQYF.

With regard to this clone: The sample holds other DNA sequences that translate to the same CDR3. The V gene is TRBV6-5, the J gene TRBJ2-7, with D maybe TRBD2 (6 bases). Trimming stripped 0 bases from V and 0 bases from J, with 6 bases between. This CDR3 has 14 amino acids. Germline V gene lookup returns CDR1 MNHEY and CDR2 SVGAGI. CDR3 sequence reads: CASSYSRGSYEQYF. The CDR3 region has the DNA TGTGCCAGCAGTTACTCGCGGGGCTCCTACGAGCAGTACTTC.

The rearrangement uses TRBV7-2 and TRBJ2-7; 8 bases are shared with TRBD1. The junction had 8 bases not matched to a gene; V was cut back by 5 bases and J by 2 bases. The CDR3 covers 15 residues. Germline V gene data show CDR1 as SGHTA and CDR2 as FQGNSA. The CDR3 nucleotides read TGTGCCAGCAGCCTCGGACAGGGCGGCCCCTACGAGCAGTACTTC. Protein product: CASSLGQGGPYEQYF.

The gene calls are TRBV18 and TRBJ2-2, with D perhaps matching TRBD1 (5 bases). V was clipped by 1 base and J by 6 bases, with 12 bases between them. CDR1 KGHSH and CDR2 LQKENI come from the germline V gene. CDR3 length: 15 amino acids. The CDR3 spells CASSPQKGPPGELFF. The CDR3 DNA sequence: TGTGCCAGCTCACCACAAAAGGGGCCTCCCGGGGAGCTGTTTTTT.

A note on this clone: The junction does not match germline at one end; this may be a read error. The rearrangement uses TRBV6-5 and TRBJ2-2; TRBD1 is a possible D gene (5 bases). CDR3 length: 15 residues. Per the germline V gene, CDR1 is MNHEY and CDR2 is SVGAGI. The CDR3 region has the DNA TGTGCCAGCAGTTATTTTGGGGCGAACCCCGGGGAGCTGTTTTTT. Its translation is CASSYFGANPGELFF.

V is TRBV6-5 and J is TRBJ2-7, with 14 bases fitting TRBD2. The CDR3 extends over 15 amino acids. In germline, CDR1 is MNHEY, CDR2 SVGAGI. The V and J ends lost 4 bases and 5 bases, in that order; junction bases with no gene match: 4. CDR3 coding DNA: TGTGCCAGCAGTTGGGGGACTAGCGGGGGACACGAGCAGTACTTC. Encoded protein: CASSWGTSGGHEQYF.

The chain carries TRBV5-1 and TRBJ1-3; no firm D call. In germline, CDR1 is SGHRS, CDR2 YFSETQ. With 3 bases removed from V and 4 bases from J, the gap between germline ends came to 20 bases. The CDR3 extends over 17 amino acids. For the CDR3, the DNA is TGCGCCAGCAGCTCCGATACAATACGCCGAACGGGAAACACCATATATTTT. As protein: CASSSDTIRRTGNTIYF.